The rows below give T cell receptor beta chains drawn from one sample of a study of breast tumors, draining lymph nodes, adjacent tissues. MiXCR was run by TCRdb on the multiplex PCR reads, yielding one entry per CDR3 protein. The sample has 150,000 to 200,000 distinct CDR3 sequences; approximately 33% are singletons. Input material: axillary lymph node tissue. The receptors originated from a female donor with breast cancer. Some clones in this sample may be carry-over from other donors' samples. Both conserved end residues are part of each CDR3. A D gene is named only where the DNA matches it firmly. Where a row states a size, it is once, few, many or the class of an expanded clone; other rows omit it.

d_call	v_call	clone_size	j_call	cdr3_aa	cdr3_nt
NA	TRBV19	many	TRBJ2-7	CASSKPQGYEQYF	TGTGCCAGTAGCAAGCCCCAGGGCTACGAGCAGTACTTC
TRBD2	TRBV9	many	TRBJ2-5	CASSVGAGGVYETQYF	TGTGCCAGCAGCGTAGGGGCGGGGGGCGTTTACGAGACCCAGTACTTC
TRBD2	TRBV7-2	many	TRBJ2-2	CASRHPSGGRTGELFF	TGTGCCAGCAGACACCCTAGCGGGGGAAGAACCGGGGAGCTGTTTTTT
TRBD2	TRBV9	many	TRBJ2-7	CASSGGTSFNEQYF	TGTGCCAGCAGCGGGGGGACTAGCTTCAACGAGCAGTACTTC
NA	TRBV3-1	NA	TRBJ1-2	CASSQGLEQGFGYTF	TGTGCCAGCAGCCAAGGGTTAGAACAGGGTTTCGGCTACACCTTC
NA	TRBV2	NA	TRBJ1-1	CASRREGGGTEAFF	TGTGCCAGCAGACGCGAGGGAGGGGGAACTGAAGCTTTCTTT
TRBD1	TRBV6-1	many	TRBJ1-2	CASRLGQGLYGYTF	TGTGCCAGCAGACTAGGACAGGGTCTCTATGGCTACACCTTC
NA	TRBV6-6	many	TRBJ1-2	CASSDQDWYYGYTF	TGTGCCAGCAGTGATCAGGACTGGTACTATGGCTACACCTTC
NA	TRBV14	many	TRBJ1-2	CASSQDSYNYGYTF	TGTGCCAGCAGCCAAGATAGTTATAACTATGGCTACACCTTC
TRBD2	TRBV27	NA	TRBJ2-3	CASSSTSYLPHTQYF	TGTGCCAGCAGTTCGACTAGCTACTTGCCTCATACGCAGTATTTT
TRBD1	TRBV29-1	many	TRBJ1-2	CSVVTGEWYGYTF	TGCAGCGTGGTAACAGGGGAATGGTATGGCTACACCTTC
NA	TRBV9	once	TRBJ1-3	CARPEVLLVSPPLMGNTIYF	TGTGCCCGGCCCGAAGTACTGCTCGTAAGTCCCCCGCTAATGGGAAACACCATATATTTT
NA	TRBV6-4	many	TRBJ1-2	CASSEGRNYGYTF	TGTGCCAGCAGTGAGGGCAGAAACTATGGCTACACCTTC
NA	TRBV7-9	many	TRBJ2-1	CASSLAFGADEQFF	TGTGCCAGCAGCTTAGCTTTTGGGGCGGATGAGCAGTTCTTC
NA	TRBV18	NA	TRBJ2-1	CASSPIARAANEQFF	TGTGCCAGCTCACCAATCGCCCGGGCAGCTAATGAGCAGTTCTTC
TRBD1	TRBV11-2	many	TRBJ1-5	CASSLAGQGKPQHF	TGTGCCAGCAGCTTAGCCGGACAGGGGAAGCCCCAGCATTTT
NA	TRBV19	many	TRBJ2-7	CASSPTGRLGSYEQYF	TGTGCCAGTAGTCCCACTGGGCGCCTAGGCTCCTACGAGCAGTACTTC
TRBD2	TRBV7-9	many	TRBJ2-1	CASRTSGSSYNEQFF	TGTGCCAGCAGAACTAGCGGGAGTTCCTACAATGAGCAGTTCTTC
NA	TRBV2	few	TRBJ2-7	CASSPGRSFVYEQYF	TGTGCCAGCAGCCCCGGGAGATCCTTCGTCTACGAGCAGTACTTC
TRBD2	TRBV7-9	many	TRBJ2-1	CASSRRLAGPLSEQFF	TGTGCCAGCAGCCGTAGACTAGCGGGACCCCTTTCTGAGCAGTTCTTC
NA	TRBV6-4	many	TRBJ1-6	CASSDSKGREYNSPLHF	TGTGCCAGCAGTGACTCGAAGGGACGAGAGTATAATTCACCCCTCCACTTT
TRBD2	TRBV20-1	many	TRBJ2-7	CSAPTSGSPYEQYF	TGCAGTGCTCCGACTAGCGGGTCCCCGTACGAGCAGTACTTC
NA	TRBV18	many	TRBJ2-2	CASSPTRHTGELFF	TGTGCCAGCTCACCAACGCGTCACACCGGGGAGCTGTTTTTT
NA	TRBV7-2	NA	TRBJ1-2	CASSQIGGLWDGYPF	TGTGCCAGCAGCCAAATAGGGGGGCTGTGGGATGGCTACCCCTTC
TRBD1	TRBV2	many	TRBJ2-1	CASSDFAGQGGWNEQFF	TGTGCCAGCAGTGATTTTGCGGGACAGGGGGGTTGGAATGAGCAGTTCTTC
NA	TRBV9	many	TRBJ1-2	CASSVEDGLSGYTF	TGTGCCAGCAGCGTAGAGGACGGACTATCTGGCTACACCTTC
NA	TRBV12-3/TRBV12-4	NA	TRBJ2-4	CASSLEVRMNIQYF	TGTGCCAGCAGTTTAGAAGTACGGATGAACATTCAGTACTTC
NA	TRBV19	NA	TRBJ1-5	CASSRVGSNQPQHF	TGTGCCAGTAGTAGGGTGGGTAGCAATCAGCCCCAGCATTTT
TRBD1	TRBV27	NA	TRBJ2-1	CASTEIKDREKGQFF	TGTGCCAGCACCGAGATAAAAGACAGGGAAAAGGGGCAGTTCTTC
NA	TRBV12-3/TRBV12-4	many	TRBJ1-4	CASRLDTYNEKLFF	TGTGCCAGCAGACTGGACACGTATAATGAAAAACTGTTTTTT
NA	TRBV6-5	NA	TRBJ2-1	CASSYILRWDEQFF	TGTGCCAGCAGTTACATTCTGCGGTGGGATGAGCAGTTCTTC
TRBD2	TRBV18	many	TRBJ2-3	CASSPPGLAGGNTDTQYF	TGTGCCAGCTCACCACCGGGACTAGCGGGAGGGAACACAGATACGCAGTATTTT
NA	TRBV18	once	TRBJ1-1	CASSRPGQIHWGTEAFF	TGTGCCAGCTCACGGCCGGGACAAATCCACTGGGGCACTGAAGCTTTCTTT
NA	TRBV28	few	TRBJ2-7	CASSVGGRSSYEQYF	TGTGCCAGCAGTGTCGGGGGACGGAGCTCCTACGAGCAGTACTTC
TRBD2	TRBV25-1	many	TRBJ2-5	CASSPPLNLAGDVEAPQETQYF	TGTGCCAGCAGCCCCCCCCTTAATCTAGCGGGAGATGTTGAGGCCCCGCAAGAGACCCAGTACTTC
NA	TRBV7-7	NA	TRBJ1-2	CATGELYGYTF	TGTGCTACCGGGGAGCTCTATGGCTACACCTTC
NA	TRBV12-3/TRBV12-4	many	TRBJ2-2	CASSTHTGTGELFF	TGTGCCAGCAGTACTCATACAGGGACCGGGGAGCTGTTTTTT
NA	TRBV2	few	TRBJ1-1	CASSGTDLNTEAFF	TGTGCCAGCAGTGGGACGGATTTGAACACTGAAGCTTTCTTT
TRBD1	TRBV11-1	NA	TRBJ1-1	CASSPRQGLVENTEAFF	TGTGCCAGCAGCCCCAGACAGGGATTAGTAGAGAACACTGAAGCTTTCTTT
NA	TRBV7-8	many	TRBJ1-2	CASSLDARDKRF	TGTGCCAGCAGCTTAGACGCCAGGGACAAGCGCTTC
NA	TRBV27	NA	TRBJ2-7	CASSFTYVYEQYF	TGTGCCAGCAGTTTCACCTACGTCTACGAGCAGTACTTC